This T cell receptor beta chain was retrieved from a study of T cell responses to AZD1222 COVID-19 vaccine. Study at large: Timing groups of about 4 and about 12 weeks for second doses were pooled.

Study-wide results and limits: The donors showed a predominance of white British ancestry and of females, with possible underestimation of clonal diversity. Rises in breadth and depth of Spike-specific TCRs came after two AZD1222 doses.

Generated by immunoSEQ multiplex PCR, the TCRdb table keeps only in-frame clones and is missing some. Of more than 75,000 clones in the sample, about 89% are singletons; the top ten hold around 7%. This clone was recorded a few times. Its specificity is unknown. Germline assignment: CDR1 MNHEY and CDR2 SVGAGI. This CDR3 is built from 15 residues. The V gene lost 7 bases and the J gene lost 2 bases, with 15 bases spanning the gap. The clonotype originates from an adult in good health. The chain has TRBV6-5 and TRBJ1-5, with TRBD1 as a possible D gene (5 bases). The material sequenced was peripheral blood, taken on day 0 of AZD1222 vaccination. The CDR3 reads CASNPRGSGNQPQHF. Written as DNA, the CDR3 is TGTGCCAGCAATCCGAGGGGATCTGGCAATCAGCCCCAGCATTTT.